Sequencing of this TCR beta chain was carried out in a study of blood T cell repertoires in COVID-19. TCRdb's table, derived via immunoSEQ multiplex PCR, lists solely in-frame clones and lacks some. The table has over 150,000 clones, approximately 90% seen once. Sequences were obtained from peripheral blood. The TCR originated in a man aged 50 or older with acute or convalescent COVID-19.

CDR3 loop: CASSPRQPNEQFF. In DNA, the CDR3 is TGCGCCAGCAGCCCCAGACAGCCCAATGAGCAGTTCTTC. V usage is TRBV5-1 and J usage is TRBJ2-1; perhaps TRBD1 as D (5 bases). Trimming shortened V by 4 bases and J by 6 bases, and 11 bases separated the two germline ends. Germline V lookup: CDR1 SGHRS, CDR2 YFSETQ. The CDR3 is 13 residues long.